Below are 6 T cell receptor beta chains sequenced from a single sample in a study of PD-1 blockade in classical Hodgkin lymphoma. Using immunoSEQ multiplex PCR, the repertoire was profiled, and TCRdb retains in-frame clones only, with some absent. The sample yields 34,000 or so clones, roughly four fifths seen once. Time point given: cycle 4 day 1 (C4D1), after five to seven weeks of nivolumab. Every one of the patients relapsed after autologous stem cell transplantation (brentuximab vedotin exposure was variable). This sample comprised peripheral blood mononuclear cells (PBMCs), obtained before the fourth cycle of nivolumab. These receptors all stem from a human donor with classical Hodgkin lymphoma.

This clone was counted once. This chain connects TRBV10-1 to TRBJ1-5; D ambiguous. CDR3 length: 16 amino acids. CDR1 WNHNN and CDR2 SYGVQD come from the germline V gene (reference sequence). The CDR3: CTDAKARGHSNQPQHF. Here the CDR3 DNA reads TGCACCGACGCGAAGGCCCGAGGGCATAGCAATCAGCCCCAGCATTTT.

This sequence joins TRBV5-1 and TRBJ1-4; TRBD1 is a possible D gene (5 bases). The V end lost 4 bases, the J end lost 4 bases, and 14 bases lay between the germline ends. The CDR3 contains 15 residues. Germline V gives CDR1 SGHRS, CDR2 YFSETQ. CDR3 region: CASSGDGGDNEKLFF. The CDR3 DNA reads TGCGCCAGCAGCGGGGATGGAGGGGATAATGAAAAACTGTTTTTT.

By sample fraction, this clone is medium-sized. The V and J genes are TRBV7-9 and TRBJ1-5; 8 nucleotides align to TRBD1. V was clipped by 4 bases and J by 5 bases; unmatched bases: 7. The CDR3 sequence is 15 residues long. CDR1 and CDR2 from the germline V gene are SEHNR and FQNEAQ (reference sequence). Written as DNA, the CDR3 is TGTGCCAGCAGCTCAGGGACAGGAGGGGATCAGCCCCAGCATTTT. Translating gives CASSSGTGGDQPQHF.

The V gene is TRBV29-1, the J gene TRBJ1-1; a weak D match, TRBD1 (5 bases). V was pared by 4 bases and J by 5 bases, with 11 bases between. The germline CDR1 and CDR2 sequences are SQVTM and ANQGSEA. The CDR3 contains 12 residues. CDR3 amino acids: CSVAPRGTEAFF. As DNA, the CDR3 is TGCAGCGTTGCTCCGAGGGGAACTGAAGCTTTCTTT.

The chain is built from TRBV6-1 and TRBJ2-1, with a possible D match to TRBD2 (6 bases). From germline, CDR1 is MNHNS and CDR2 SASEGT. Trimming removed 2 bases from V and 0 bases from J, with 11 bases in between. This CDR3 has 16 amino acids. The chain's CDR3 is CASSENVGGSYNEQFF. DNA for the CDR3: TGTGCCAGCAGTGAAAATGTGGGGGGCTCCTACAATGAGCAGTTCTTC.

The chain employs TRBV12-5 and TRBJ2-5, with a weak D call TRBD1 (6 bases). This CDR3 is 15 amino acids long. Deletions cut 0 bases from V and 6 bases from J, with 14 bases between. The germline V gene encodes CDR1 LGHNT and CDR2 FRNRAP. The chain's CDR3 is CASGLVLKGQKTQYF. The CDR3 region has the DNA TGTGCTAGTGGTTTGGTACTAAAGGGACAAAAGACCCAGTACTTC.